This entry concerns a single T cell receptor (beta chain). Trimming shortened V by 5 bases and J by 6 bases, and 7 bases separated the two germline ends. This CDR3 spans 12 amino acids. Per germline, CDR1 SNHLY and CDR2 FYNNEI. The source of the sample is a study of shared clonotypes between healthy human individuals. Clones were sequenced by immunoSEQ multiplex PCR, and TCRdb holds only the in-frame ones, with some missing. The profile shows 1,400,000 or so clones, approximately 98.5% of them singletons. The sequence was collected from a man aged 25-40 years in good health. This chain joins TRBV2 and TRBJ2-2; D is perhaps TRBD1 or TRBD2 (5 bases each). The sample comprised naive CD4+ T cells sorted from blood. Subset in this sample: CD45RA+ positively selected. The CDR3 loop is CASSWDAGELFF. In DNA, the CDR3 is TGTGCCAGCAGTTGGGACGCCGGGGAGCTGTTTTTT.